This T cell receptor (beta chain) appears in the sequencing data of a study of response to subunit inactivated influenza vaccine (dated by TCRdb to 2016 to 2018). Regarding the research as a whole: To follow how T cells responded to a trivalent subunit inactivated influenza vaccine, the researchers relied on deep quantitative profiling of the T cell receptor repertoire. Here is what the overall study found, with its caveats: It was suggested by the authors that each seasonal influenza vaccination may recruit only a limited number of new T cells.

Libraries were built with RT-PCR. The sequencer listed for this sample is Illumina HiSeq 2500. TCRdb reworked the public reads: Q25 trimming with fastp, MiXCR clone assembly, productive beta chains retained. Under each unique CDR3 protein, matching rows form one entry showing the most common genes and DNA. The sample has about 480,000 distinct CDR3 sequences on record, around 9.9% of them singletons. Clones ranked in the top ten supply about an eighth of the sample. CDR1 MDHEN and CDR2 SYDVKM were looked up in the germline V gene. V has 3 bases trimmed and J has 4 bases trimmed; junction bases matching no gene number 8. The CDR3 measures 16 amino acids from cysteine to phenylalanine. Left in the record is the CDR3 DNA by itself, 48 bases read in frame from the first base. The sample's time point label is to be understood as: 45 days after influenza vaccine administration. This clonotype has a handful of counts. Its binding antigen is unknown. No much larger clonotype is one base removed from it; base qualities were not supplied.

The V and J segments used are TRBV28 and TRBJ2-5; 10 central bases correspond to TRBD2. This receptor was obtained from a man aged 50 to 60 who received an inactivated influenza vaccine. Donor details come from another sample of the same person, matched by shared clones. Sequencing was performed on PBMCs from blood, taken more than 35 days after vaccination. The CDR3 sequence is CASSLEAGGPSETQYF. At the DNA level, the sequence is TGTGCCAGCAGTTTGGAAGCGGGAGGGCCCTCAGAGACCCAGTACTTC.